This TCR beta chain was documented in a study of CD8 T cells in Susac syndrome (dated by TCRdb to between 2019 and 2020). Describing the broader study: The study used repertoire sequencing to test whether antigen drove CD8+ T cell activation and differentiation in Susac syndrome.

The paper's findings and limits, for the study overall: The TCR sequencing and HLA analysis was acknowledged to have included a relatively small number of individuals.

About this clonotype: Its antigen is currently not known. No base-level quality is on record; no much larger clone is a single base apart.

RNA was extracted using the RNeasy kit, and about 0.5 to 1 ug of the RNA was reverse transcribed with random hexamers. The immunoSEQ multiplex PCR assay, which covers 54 Vbeta and 13 Jbeta segments, was used to amplify TCR beta CDR3 regions. PCR amplification bias was corrected by using a synthetic template baseline for primer optimization and computational correction. The study's own analysis went as follows. Only productive sequences were kept, with reads annotated to V, D and J genes according to IMGT and analyzed in immunoSEQ Analyzer. Clonality was computed as one minus Shannon entropy normalized by log2 of the number of productive unique sequences. For each patient and control, public and private clones were evaluated among the 100 most prevalent clones. Clones were defined as Susac-specific if absent from the healthy and MS cohorts, from 900 to 1,300 published viral clones and from other ImmuneACCESS disease sequences. TCRdb ran its own pipeline on the public reads, namely fastp trimming at Q25 and MiXCR clone calling, and kept in-frame beta chains. Records with the same CDR3 protein are collapsed into one entry carrying the most frequent genes and DNA. TCRdb, not the authors, supplied the V and J calls. Present in this sample are 300,000 to 350,000 distinct CDR3 sequences, 92% of which were seen just once. The ten largest clonotypes hold roughly 0.059% of the sample.

High-throughput TCR beta sequencing profiled peripheral blood CD8+ and CD4+ T cells from healthy donors, Susac syndrome patients and multiple sclerosis patients. Multiple sclerosis controls were treatment-naive patients with stable or active relapsing-remitting disease fulfilling revised McDonald criteria. Bulk CD8+ and CD4+ T cells were purified by magnetic negative isolation, while CD8+ TEMRA cells were enriched using FACS. Blood was collected in EDTA tubes and processed within 24 hours, with PBMCs isolated through density gradient centrifugation. PBMCs intended for TCR sequencing were frozen in liquid nitrogen and were later thawed in a 37 degrees C water bath. The sorted or isolated CD4+, CD8+ and CD8+ TEMRA cells had a purity of 90% or higher. From cysteine to phenylalanine, the CDR3 is 15 amino acids long. Only the CDR3 portion is preserved as DNA: 45 bases, with reading frame beginning at the first base. Per the germline V gene (reference sequence), LGHDT is the CDR1 and YNNKEL is the CDR2. V sheds 1 base and J sheds 0 bases, leaving 4 bases between their ends.

Source material: CD4+ T cells from PBMCs. The rearranged segments are TRBV3-1 and TRBJ2-6; the D gene assignment is ambiguous. The clonotype comes from a human donor with multiple sclerosis. The DNA reads TGTGCCAGCAGCCAAGCCCTCTCTGGGGCCAACGTCCTGACTTTC. Translated, this is CASSQALSGANVLTF.